The sequence of this TCR beta chain was determined in a study of T cells in women clearing cervical HPV infection. Study background: Controls were women whose single incident HPV16 infection cleared within 12 months without precancer or cancer.

Turning to this clone: From the germline J gene comes the end of the CDR3, since the read stops 3 residues before it.

Clones were sequenced by immunoSEQ multiplex PCR, and TCRdb holds only the in-frame ones, with some missing. Its clone listing holds over 30,000 clones. The CDR3 spans 16 residues. Trimming at V came to 6 bases and at J to 1 base, leaving 10 bases not matched to a gene. The V and J genes are TRBV12-3 or TRBV12-4 and TRBJ1-2; 8 bases map to TRBD1. Sequences were obtained from blood buffy coat. This TCR was sampled from a woman between 18 and 69 years old with a cervical HPV16 infection that either progressed to CIN3+ or cleared (not recorded which). Partial CDR3 DNA: TGTGCCAGCAGGAAACGGGGACAGGCCTTTAACTATGGC. Translated: CASRKRGQAFNYG. The CDR3, in full, reads CASRKRGQAFNYGYTF.